This T cell receptor beta chain was sequenced for a study of T cells in Graves' hyperthyroidism and ophthalmopathy (dated by TCRdb to between 2017 and 2020). About the investigation overall: Peripheral blood samples were taken at the time of initial diagnosis, prior to any treatment. A discovery cohort of about a hundred patients, roughly 45 with Graves' ophthalmopathy and 55 to 60 with stable Graves' hyperthyroidism, was used to find distinguishing TCR V-J signatures. Prospective prediction of ophthalmopathy was tested in an independent validation cohort of approximately 19 hyperthyroidism patients and 17 patients who later progressed to ophthalmopathy. The 100 discovery patients were randomly split 7:3 into training and test sets. Thyroid tissue and blood T-cell repertoires from six Graves' hyperthyroidism patients were also compared in the study. Once sampling was done, hyperthyroidism patients were given methimazole at a starting dose of 30 mg daily, whereas ophthalmopathy patients were given high-dose intravenous methylprednisolone. The paper describes TCR Vbeta CDR3 sequencing of 120 to 150 peripheral blood samples, made up of 43 ophthalmopathy patients, 70 to 75 hyperthyroidism patients and 17 progressor patients. Here is what the overall study found, with its caveats: Most expanded thyroid clonotypes (frequency above 0.001) were also detected in blood, a finding suggesting that blood repertoires may reflect thyroid immune responses. Sample size was not statistically predetermined, and blinding of investigators to group allocation was not performed. A model built on a 13 V-J signature distinguished ophthalmopathy from stable hyperthyroidism, reaching about 89% sensitivity and approximately 81% specificity in cross-validation and 80%/75% in testing. In validation, the model predicted progression to ophthalmopathy with just under 71% sensitivity and 72% to 85% specificity, a median of around six months before onset.

Based on the germline V gene, the CDR1 and CDR2 sequences are MNHNS and SASEGT. After removal of 7 bases from V and 6 bases from J, the junction retains 9 bases not matched to a gene. Including cysteine and phenylalanine, the CDR3 has 13 amino acids. Left in the record is the CDR3 DNA by itself, 39 bases read in frame from the first base. Ophthalmopathy patients had moderately to severely active disease, Clinical Activity Score of at least 3, NOSPECS grade of at least 4, and duration under 3 months. Any patient with an uncontrolled infection, another autoimmune disease, pregnancy or lactation was excluded. Diagnoses were established on the basis of clinical symptoms, serum thyroxine and TRAb, thyroid ultrasound, and orbital computed tomography. PBMCs were isolated from about 10 ml of fresh peripheral blood by Ficoll-Paque density gradient centrifugation. Total RNA was extracted using Trizol reagent, and RNA quality was assessed on an Agilent 2100 Bioanalyzer.

About this clonotype itself: No antigen is known for it. No much larger clonotype is one base removed from it; base qualities were not supplied.

The TCR beta CDR3 regions were amplified from the RNA transcripts. A first-round RT-PCR of the TCR CDR3 used the HTBI primer set with the Qiagen OneStep RT-PCR kit. The libraries were constructed in a second round of multiplex PCR and then size-selected and purified. The libraries were sequenced on an Illumina HiSeq2000 using paired-end 100 bp reads. The paper's data handling went like this. SOAPnuke was used to process the raw data, with reads discarded if the reads contained adapters or uncalled bases, had a mean Phred below 15, or lacked an exact constant-primer or identifier match. COPE v1.2.5 was used to merge the high-quality paired reads, and each unique nucleotide sequence was defined as a clonotype. MiTCR v1.1 was used to align clonotypes to the IMGT TRBV, TRBD and TRBJ reference segments. The analysis included only V-J combinations with a frequency above 0.0001, which together covered over 98% of the repertoires. The TCS score was defined as the ratio of F50 (clonal expansion) to E x V (chaos), calculated using BLOSUM62-based TCRdist between CDR3 peptides within each V-J. Welch's t-statistics and random forest reduced around 550 V-J features to around 14, which were used in a naive Bayes classifier (R e1071). TCRdb handled the public reads itself, with Q25 trimming in fastp and clone calling in MiXCR, and kept productive beta chains. Entries are consolidated by CDR3 protein sequence, retaining the most common genes and DNA. The V and J calls come from TCRdb's annotation, not from the publication. A total of hundreds of thousands of distinct CDR3 sequences appear in this sample, over 20% of them only once. Of the sample, approximately 60% falls within the top ten clones.

The chain links TRBV6-1 with TRBJ2-7, with TRBD1 matching 7 junction bases. The specimen was blood. This TCR came from a man aged 25-45 years with Graves' ophthalmopathy. The CDR3 reads CASKGQVRSEQYF. The base sequence is TGTGCCAGCAAAGGACAGGTGCGCTCCGAGCAGTACTTC.